This entry lists 20 T cell receptor delta chains sequenced from one sample in a study of γδ T cells in repeated Plasmodium falciparum infection. TCRdb reran clone calling via CATT on the multiplex PCR reads. The data hold around 50,000 delta-chain clones, with around 2% observed a single time. Vgamma9/Vdelta2+ and Vdelta2-negative gammadelta T cells were flow-sorted from PBMC for bulk sequencing. Sequenced input: gamma-delta T cells from blood. These receptors came from a pool of human donors (malaria-infected and uninfected, not separated).

This clone has more than one count but fewer than ten. The TCRdb record carries a much larger clone's protein, which differs from this DNA's translation at residue 16; a read error is the likely cause, and the protein listed here is the DNA translation. This rearrangement joins TRAV38-2/DV8 to TRDJ1; D is undetermined. TCRdb lists no J gene, so it was determined here by aligning the DNA to germline. The CDR3 is made up of 20 amino acids. Per the germline V gene, CDR1 is TSESDYY and CDR2 is QEAYKQQN. This chain's CDR3 is CAYRRVSPSEGPRYTNKLIF. The DNA of the CDR3 is TGTGCTTATAGGAGGGTTTCCCCCTCCGAAGGCCCTCGGTACACCAATAAACTCATCTTT.

This clone turned up a few times. The protein that TCRdb holds for this DNA derives from a much larger clone and differs from the translated DNA at residue 4, which likely indicates a read error; the protein shown here is translated from the DNA. The chain has TRDV1 and TRDJ1, with 7 bases lining up with TRDD3. TCRdb offers no J gene call, so here the DNA was matched to germline to obtain one. The J segment lost 4 bases and the V segment lost 7 bases, leaving 39 bases of the junction unmatched. The CDR3 has 24 residues. Germline lookup yields CDR1 TSWWSYY and CDR2 QGS. This CDR3 reads CALEATQVYEGDSVRLSVNDKLIF. Written as DNA, the CDR3 is TGTGCTCTTGAGGCCACTCAGGTCTACGAGGGGGATTCAGTTCGGCTTTCGGTAAACGATAAACTCATCTTT.

This clone has only a few counts. This chain links TRDV3 with TRDJ1; D is undetermined. Trimming took off 1 base at V and 4 bases at J, with 13 bases between the two ends. The CDR3 is 13 residues long. Looked up from germline, CDR1 is TVYSNPD and CDR2 is GDNSRS (reference sequence). The CDR3 region has the DNA TGTGCCTTTAAAACTACCGTACACGATAAACTCATCTTT. Its translation is CAFKTTVHDKLIF.

This clone was seen a handful of times. This DNA translates differently at residue 24 from the TCRdb protein, which is that of a much larger clone; a read error is likely, and the protein shown is the DNA's own translation. The V segment is TRDV1, and no J call was made; whether TRDD3, the table's D call, matches the DNA was not checked. This CDR3 contains 25 residues. CDR1 and CDR2 from the germline V gene are TSWWSYY and QGS. CDR3 loop: CALGEILTLPLPLAGGYGVTDKLTF. The DNA for the CDR3 is TGTGCTCTTGGGGAAATTTTAACTCTCCCGCTTCCCCTAGCTGGGGGATATGGGGTCACCGATAAACTCACCTTT.

In its sample, this clone was seen a few times. TCRdb pairs this DNA with a much larger clone's protein that differs at residue 9, likely a read error; the protein shown was translated from the DNA. The chain joins TRDV3 to TRDJ1; D might be TRDD2 (6 bases). The J gene was missing in TCRdb and was found by matching the end of the DNA to germline. This CDR3 spans 17 amino acids. V lost 3 bases and J lost 7, with 30 bases in between. Germline lookup yields CDR1 TVYSNPD and CDR2 GDNSRS (reference sequence). The CDR3 nucleotides are TGTGCCTTACCGGTTCCCTTCCACCTGTCCCATAGAGGTAAACTCATCTTT. The encoded protein is CALPVPFHLSHRGKLIF.

Ten or more counts support this clone. TCRdb pairs this DNA with a much larger clone's protein that differs at residue 12, likely a read error; the protein shown was translated from the DNA. The chain combines TRDV3 with TRDJ1; 8 nucleotides match TRDD3. The CDR3 totals 17 residues. Losses at the gene ends were 2 bases for V and 6 bases for J; bases not matched to a gene: 20. Germline V gene sequence: CDR1 TVYSNPD, CDR2 GDNSRS (reference sequence). This CDR3 reads CAFHESGLGDDAYKLIF. The CDR3 DNA reads TGTGCCTTTCATGAGTCTGGCTTGGGGGATGACGCCTATAAACTCATCTTT.

A remark on this clone: The protein TCRdb lists belongs to a much larger clone and differs from this DNA's translation at residue 8, which points to a read error; the protein shown is made from the DNA. The chain combines TRDV3 with TRDJ1, with TRDD3 matching over 9 bases. The J gene is absent in TCRdb and was assigned here via DNA matching to germline. This CDR3 spans 14 amino acids. CDR1 and CDR2 (germline): TVYSNPD, GDNSRS (reference sequence). The V gene end was trimmed by 4 bases and the J gene end by 8 bases; junction bases not matched to a gene: 14. The CDR3 loop reads CASYYWGRGPKLIF. The DNA for the CDR3 is TGTGCCTCCTATTACTGGGGGAGAGGGCCAAAACTCATCTTT.

This clone was observed many times. This sequence joins TRDV2 and TRDJ1, with 10 positions matching TRDD3. The CDR3 runs 14 residues. CDR1 is GEAIGNYY and CDR2 is EKD in the germline V gene. Trimming removed 4 bases from V and 7 bases from J; junction bases left unmatched: 8. The DNA for the CDR3 is TGTGCCTGTGAAAGACTGGGGGATGACGGTAAACTCATCTTT. This encodes CACERLGDDGKLIF.

There are many counts of this clone. A far larger clone is just one base off, so this is likely a read error. In the same sample, other DNA sequences code for this CDR3. The rearrangement uses TRDV2 and TRDJ1; D not resolved. The CDR3 runs to 15 residues. Germline loops: CDR1 GEAIGNYY, CDR2 EKD. The CDR3: CACDTVSSHTDKLIF. The CDR3 DNA sequence: TGTGCCTGTGACACCGTGTCCTCCCACACTGATAAACTCATCTTT.

There are a few counts of this clone. This DNA's translation and the protein TCRdb lists, from a much larger clone, do not match at residue 10, likely due to a read error; the protein shown is translated from the DNA. The V call is TRDV1, the J call TRDJ1; 9 nucleotides line up with TRDD3. As TCRdb names no J gene, one was assigned here on the basis of a DNA match to germline. Trimming took 2 bases from V and 3 from J; bases not matched to a gene: 25. CDR1 and CDR2 from the germline V gene are TSWWSYY and QGS. The CDR3 is 22 residues long. The CDR3 DNA follows: TGTGCTCTTGGGGAAGCCCATCCGGTATCCCGGTACTGGGGGACATTGGCCGATAAACTCATCTTT. As protein: CALGEAHPVSRYWGTLADKLIF.

A word on this clone: A read error likely explains why the TCRdb protein, taken from a much larger clone, differs from this DNA's translation at residue 8; the protein shown is translated from the DNA. The chain carries TRDV1 and TRDJ1; 13 nucleotides agree with TRDD3. This CDR3 has 23 amino acids. The germline gives CDR1 TSWWSYY, CDR2 QGS. V lost 1 base, J lost 0 bases, and 20 bases stayed unmatched. The CDR3 DNA follows: TGTGCTCTTGGGGAACGAGCCTTTTTCCAAGGACTGGGGGATACGAAGTACACCGATAAACTCATCTTT. It is translated as CALGERAFFQGLGDTKYTDKLIF.

Remarks on this clone: TCRdb has a much larger clone's protein, which differs at residue 4 from the translation of this DNA, likely because of a read error; what is shown is the protein translated from the DNA. The J gene is TRDJ1, the V gene TRAV38-2/DV8, with 12 bases aligning to TRDD3. Assignment of the J gene here rests on matching the DNA to germline, because TCRdb gives none. CDR3 length: 26 amino acids. V gave up 7 bases and J gave up 3 bases; unmatched junction bases: 40. Germline V gene sequence: CDR1 TSESDYY, CDR2 QEAYKQQN. Written as DNA, the CDR3 is TGTGCTTATGCGGGGCCGCCCTCCACTCAGCCCCGTACTGGGGGATACCATACGACGGGTCCCGATAAACTCATCTTT. Encoded protein: CAYAGPPSTQPRTGGYHTTGPDKLIF.

Concerning this clone itself: A far larger clone is one base from this, pointing to a likely read error. The sample carries other DNA sequences with the same CDR3. The rearrangement links TRDV2 to TRDJ1; 8 bases agree with TRDD3. Germline matching of the DNA provided the J gene here, since TCRdb leaves it blank. CDR1 and CDR2 from the germline V gene are GEAIGNYY and EKD. The CDR3 has 15 amino acids. Trimming at V came to 4 bases and at J to 4 bases, leaving 10 bases not matched to a gene. This CDR3 is CACDSVGGIRDKLIF. The CDR3 region has the DNA TGTGCCTGTGATTCTGTCGGAGGGATACGCGATAAACTCATCTTT.

With respect to this clone: TCRdb's protein for this DNA is that of a much larger clone and differs from the translation at residue 19, likely a read error; the protein shown is the DNA translation. CDR3 amino acids: CALGPALFLGLLGTPGGDELIF. The CDR3 coding sequence is TGTGCTCTTGGGCCCGCCCTCTTCCTCGGACTACTGGGGACGCCGGGGGGCGATGAACTCATCTTT. The J gene is TRDJ1, the V gene TRDV1, with D possibly matching TRDD3 (7 bases). No J gene was available from TCRdb, and it was assigned here by a germline match of the DNA. Germline CDR1 reads TSWWSYY; CDR2 reads QGS. The CDR3 is made up of 22 amino acids.

This clone was detected ten times or more. TCRdb's protein for this DNA is that of a much larger clone and differs from the translation at residue 12, likely a read error; the protein shown is the DNA translation. This chain uses TRDV3 with TRDJ1, with 11 bases matching TRDD3. Here the J gene came from matching the DNA to germline, since TCRdb omits it. With 3 bases clipped from V and 2 bases from J, the junction kept 17 bases outside the gene matches. The CDR3 covers 18 residues. Germline values: CDR1 TVYSNPD, CDR2 GDNSRS (reference sequence). DNA for the CDR3: TGTGCCTTGGGACTAAACTGGGGGATATCGTGGGGGACCGATAAACTCATCTTT. It encodes CALGLNWGISWGTDKLIF.

This clone was seen a few times. The protein recorded in TCRdb matches a much larger clone and deviates from this DNA's translation at residue 20, suggesting a read error; the protein here is obtained by translating the DNA. J gene calling gave no result, while the V gene is TRDV2; the D call of TRDD3 is as the table states it, not checked on the DNA. This CDR3 has 21 amino acids. Germline V gene data show CDR1 as GEAIGNYY and CDR2 as EKD. The CDR3 DNA follows: TGTGCCTGTGACCCGCTGGCCTTCCACACTGGGGATACGGGGTCCACCGATAAACTCACCTTT. Its translation: CACDPLAFHTGDTGSTDKLTF.

As for this clone: A read error likely explains why the TCRdb protein, taken from a much larger clone, differs from this DNA's translation at residue 15; the protein shown is translated from the DNA. The J gene was not called, though the V gene is TRAV38-2/DV8; no DNA check was done on the table's D call, TRDD3. CDR1 is TSESDYY, CDR2 QEAYKQQN, per germline. This CDR3 is 20 amino acids long. DNA of the CDR3: TGTGCTTACGGAGGGAGCCTTCCTATGGCCATGAACTGGGGGAGACGAAGGCTCATCTTT. As protein: CAYGGSLPMAMNWGRRRLIF.

In its sample, this clone was seen many times. TCRdb's entry gives the protein of a much larger clone, which mismatches this DNA's translation at residue 14, likely from a read error; the protein reported here is translated from the DNA. This chain links TRDV3 with TRDJ1, with 13 nucleotides matching TRDD3. The germline CDR1 and CDR2 sequences are TVYSNPD and GDNSRS (reference sequence). V was clipped by 2 bases and J by 6 bases; unmatched bases: 18. This CDR3 contains 18 residues. CDR3 bases: TGTGCCTTTGGAGGGCTTTACTGGGGGATACGAAAAACCAATAAACTCATCTTT. It translates to CAFGGLYWGIRKTNKLIF.

This clone was detected many times. A read error is the likely source, as a far larger clone sits one nucleotide away. Other DNA sequences in the sample encode the same CDR3. The chain joins TRDV2 to TRDJ1; the D gene is possibly TRDD3 (5 bases). No J segment appears in TCRdb, so it was assigned here by matching the sequence to germline. The CDR3 is made up of 15 amino acids. From germline, CDR1 is GEAIGNYY and CDR2 EKD. This chain's CDR3 is CACERRGALTDKLIF. The CDR3 DNA reads as TGTGCCTGTGAGCGGCGGGGGGCCCTCACCGACAAACTCATCTTT.

This clone has just a few counts. The chain couples TRDV2 to TRDJ1; 12 nucleotides align to TRDD3. No J gene was available from TCRdb, and it was assigned here by a germline match of the DNA. J lost 1 base, V lost 3 bases, and 5 bases had no gene match. Germline V lookup: CDR1 GEAIGNYY, CDR2 EKD. The length of the CDR3 is 16 residues. The CDR3 spells CACDPVLGDTTDKLIF. The CDR3 DNA follows: TGTGCCTGTGACCCGGTACTGGGGGATACCACCGATAAACTCATCTTT.